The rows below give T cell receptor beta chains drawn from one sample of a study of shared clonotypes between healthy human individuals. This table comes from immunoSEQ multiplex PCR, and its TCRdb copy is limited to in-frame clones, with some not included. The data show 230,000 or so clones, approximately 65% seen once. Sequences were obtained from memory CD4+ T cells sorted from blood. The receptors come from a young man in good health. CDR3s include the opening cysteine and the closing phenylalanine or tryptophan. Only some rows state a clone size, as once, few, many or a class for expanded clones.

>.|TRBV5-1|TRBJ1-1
CASSKDRAIEAFF
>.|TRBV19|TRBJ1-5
CASSIMGNQPQHF
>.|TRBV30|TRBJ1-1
CAWSAPGIPEAFF
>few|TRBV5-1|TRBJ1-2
CASSWGQGADGYTF
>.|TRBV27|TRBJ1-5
CASSRFTGDGNQPQHF
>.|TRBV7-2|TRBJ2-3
CASSLFSRGSTDTQYF
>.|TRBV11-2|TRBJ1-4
CASSLEVDLGEKLFF
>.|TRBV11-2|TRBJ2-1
CASSLEAIMGDGQFF
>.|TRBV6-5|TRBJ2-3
CASSYYGAGGTDTQYF
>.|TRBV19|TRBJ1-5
CASSIEYRGYNQPQHF
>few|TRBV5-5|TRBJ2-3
CASSSGRGQLHTDTQYF
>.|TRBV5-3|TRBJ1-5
CARSLAGGAGPRQNANQPQHF
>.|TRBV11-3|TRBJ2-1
CASSLGTMGEQFF
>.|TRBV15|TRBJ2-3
CATSRARGTSGTGVTDTQYF
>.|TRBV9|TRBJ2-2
CASSYGPSRGGELFF
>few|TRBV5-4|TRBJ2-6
CASSSAGANVLTF
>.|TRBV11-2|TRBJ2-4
CASSLMQGDSIQYF
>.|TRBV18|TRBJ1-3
CASSRGTVSSGNTIYF
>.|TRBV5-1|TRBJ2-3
CASSTVASTDTQYF
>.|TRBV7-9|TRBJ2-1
CASSRGLHPYNEQFF
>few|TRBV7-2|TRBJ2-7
CASSLGLAGEVAF
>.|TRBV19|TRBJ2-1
CASRNREGRSNEQFF
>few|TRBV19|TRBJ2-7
CASSPGTSGSYEQYF
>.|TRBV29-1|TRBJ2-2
CSVEGGGTGELFF
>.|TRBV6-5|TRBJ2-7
CASLSDRAPYEQYF
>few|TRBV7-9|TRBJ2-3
CASATSGTSDTQYF
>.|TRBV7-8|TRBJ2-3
CASSLGPRLAGDTQYF
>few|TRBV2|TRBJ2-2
CASSGVAGYTGELFF
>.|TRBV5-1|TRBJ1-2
CASSLHPEGGYTF
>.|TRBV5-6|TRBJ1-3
CASMRVGPGNTIYF
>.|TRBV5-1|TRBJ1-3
CASSLTGQGNTIYF
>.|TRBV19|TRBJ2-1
CASSNPLGEQFF
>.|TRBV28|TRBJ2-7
CASSYVGREQYF
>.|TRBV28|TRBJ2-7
CASRARQGSSYEQYF
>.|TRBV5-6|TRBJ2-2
CASTPRRGNTGELFF